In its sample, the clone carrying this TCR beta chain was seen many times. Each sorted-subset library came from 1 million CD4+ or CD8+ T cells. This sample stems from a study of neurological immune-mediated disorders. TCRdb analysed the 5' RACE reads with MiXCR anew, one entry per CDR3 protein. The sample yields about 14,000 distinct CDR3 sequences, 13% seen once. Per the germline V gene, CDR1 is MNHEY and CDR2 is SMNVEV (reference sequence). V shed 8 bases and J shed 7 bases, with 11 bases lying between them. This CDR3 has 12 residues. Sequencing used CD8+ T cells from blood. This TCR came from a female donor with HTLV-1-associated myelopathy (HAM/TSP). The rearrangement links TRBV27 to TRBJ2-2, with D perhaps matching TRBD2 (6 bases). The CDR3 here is CASAGLGGELFF. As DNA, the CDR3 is TGTGCCAGCGCGGGGCTGGGCGGGGAGCTGTTTTTT.